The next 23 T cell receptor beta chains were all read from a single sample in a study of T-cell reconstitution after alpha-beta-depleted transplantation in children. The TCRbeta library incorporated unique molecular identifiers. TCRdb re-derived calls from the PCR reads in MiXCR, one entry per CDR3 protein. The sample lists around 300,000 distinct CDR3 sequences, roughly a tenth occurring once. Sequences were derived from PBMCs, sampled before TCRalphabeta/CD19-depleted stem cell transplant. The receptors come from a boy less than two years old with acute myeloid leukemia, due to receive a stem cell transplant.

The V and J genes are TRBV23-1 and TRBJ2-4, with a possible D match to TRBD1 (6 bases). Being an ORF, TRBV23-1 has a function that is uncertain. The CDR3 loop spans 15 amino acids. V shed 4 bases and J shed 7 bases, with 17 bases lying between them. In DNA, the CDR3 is TGCGCCAGCAGTCTCCGACAGGTTGTTAATAACATTCAGTACTTC. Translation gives CASSLRQVVNNIQYF.

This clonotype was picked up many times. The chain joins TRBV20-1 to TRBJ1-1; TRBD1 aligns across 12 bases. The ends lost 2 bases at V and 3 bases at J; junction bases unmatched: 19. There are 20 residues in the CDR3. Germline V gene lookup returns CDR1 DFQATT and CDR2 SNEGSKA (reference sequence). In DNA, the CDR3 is TGCAGTGCTAGAAGACGGGGCGAGGCTGGGGACAGGGGGCGCGACACTGAAGCTTTCTTT. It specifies CSARRRGEAGDRGRDTEAFF.

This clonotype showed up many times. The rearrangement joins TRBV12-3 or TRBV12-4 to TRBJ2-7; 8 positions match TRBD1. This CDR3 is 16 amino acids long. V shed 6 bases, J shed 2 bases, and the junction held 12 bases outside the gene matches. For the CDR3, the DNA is TGTGCCAGCAGCAATGGACAGGGAGGCTTGACCTACGAGCAGTACTTC. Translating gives CASSNGQGGLTYEQYF.

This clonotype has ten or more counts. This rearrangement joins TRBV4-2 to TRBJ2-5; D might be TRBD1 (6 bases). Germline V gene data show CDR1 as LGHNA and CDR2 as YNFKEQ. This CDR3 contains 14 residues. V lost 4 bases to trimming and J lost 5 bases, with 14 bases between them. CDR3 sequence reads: CASSPVTGTETQYF. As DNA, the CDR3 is TGTGCCAGCAGCCCTGTAACAGGGACCGAGACCCAGTACTTC.

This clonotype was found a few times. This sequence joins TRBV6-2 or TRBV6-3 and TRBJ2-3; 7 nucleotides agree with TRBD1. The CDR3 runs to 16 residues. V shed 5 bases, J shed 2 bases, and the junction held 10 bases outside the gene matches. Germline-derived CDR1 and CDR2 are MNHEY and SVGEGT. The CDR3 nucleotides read TGTGCCAGCAGTCGTCGGACAGGCTGGTTCACAGATACGCAGTATTTT. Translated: CASSRRTGWFTDTQYF.

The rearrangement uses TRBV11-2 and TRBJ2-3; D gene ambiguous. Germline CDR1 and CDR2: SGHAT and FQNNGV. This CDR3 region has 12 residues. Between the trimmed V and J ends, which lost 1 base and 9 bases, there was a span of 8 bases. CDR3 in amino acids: CASSLVDQTQYF. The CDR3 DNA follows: TGTGCCAGCAGCTTAGTGGATCAGACGCAGTATTTT.

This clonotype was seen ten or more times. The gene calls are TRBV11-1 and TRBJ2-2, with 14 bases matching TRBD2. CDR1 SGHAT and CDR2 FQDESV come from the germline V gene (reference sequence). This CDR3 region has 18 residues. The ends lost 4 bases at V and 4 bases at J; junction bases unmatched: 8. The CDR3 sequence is CASSYGTSGSWVTGELFF. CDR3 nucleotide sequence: TGTGCCAGCAGCTACGGGACTAGCGGGAGCTGGGTCACCGGGGAGCTGTTTTTT.

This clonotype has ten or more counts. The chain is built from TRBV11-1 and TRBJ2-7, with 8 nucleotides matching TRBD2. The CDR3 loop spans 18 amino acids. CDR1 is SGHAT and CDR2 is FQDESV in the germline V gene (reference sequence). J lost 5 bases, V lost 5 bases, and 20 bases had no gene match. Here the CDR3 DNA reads TGTGCCAGCAGCCCCTTGGGGGGCGGGGGGCCAAGGGACCACGAGCAGTACTTC. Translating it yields CASSPLGGGGPRDHEQYF. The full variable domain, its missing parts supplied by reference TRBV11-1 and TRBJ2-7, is EAEVAQSPRYKITEKSQAVAFWCDPISGHATLYWYRQILGQGPELLVQFQDESVVDDSQLPKDRFSAERLKGVDSTLKIQPAELGDSAMYLCASSPLGGGGPRDHEQYFGPGTRLTVT.

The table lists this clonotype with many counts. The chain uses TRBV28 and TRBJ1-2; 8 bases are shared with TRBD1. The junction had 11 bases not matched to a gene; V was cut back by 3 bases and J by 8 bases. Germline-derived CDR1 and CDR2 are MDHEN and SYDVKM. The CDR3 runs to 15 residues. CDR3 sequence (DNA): TGTGCCAGCAGTTTCGGTGGGCCAGGGGGCGAAGGCTACACCTTC. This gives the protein CASSFGGPGGEGYTF.

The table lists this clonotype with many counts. The CDR3 bases are TGTGCCAGCAGTTTGGGACAGAAGAATTCACCCCTCCACTTT. Its protein product is CASSLGQKNSPLHF. This rearrangement joins TRBV12-3 or TRBV12-4 to TRBJ1-6, with 7 bases identical to TRBD1. The CDR3 is made up of 14 amino acids. J was trimmed by 7 bases and V by 3 bases; bases with no gene match: 3.

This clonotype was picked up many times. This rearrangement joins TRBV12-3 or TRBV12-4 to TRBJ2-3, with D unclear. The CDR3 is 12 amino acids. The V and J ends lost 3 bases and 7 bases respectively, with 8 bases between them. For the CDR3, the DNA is TGTGCCAGCAGTTTGAGCACTTATACGCAGTATTTT. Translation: CASSLSTYTQYF.

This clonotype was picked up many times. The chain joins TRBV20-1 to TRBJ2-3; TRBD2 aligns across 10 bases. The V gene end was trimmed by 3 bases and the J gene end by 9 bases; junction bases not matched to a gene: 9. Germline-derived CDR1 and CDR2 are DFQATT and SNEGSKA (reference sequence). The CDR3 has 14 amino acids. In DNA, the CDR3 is TGCAGTGCTAGGAACCCTAGCGGGAGAGAAACGCAGTATTTT. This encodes CSARNPSGRETQYF.

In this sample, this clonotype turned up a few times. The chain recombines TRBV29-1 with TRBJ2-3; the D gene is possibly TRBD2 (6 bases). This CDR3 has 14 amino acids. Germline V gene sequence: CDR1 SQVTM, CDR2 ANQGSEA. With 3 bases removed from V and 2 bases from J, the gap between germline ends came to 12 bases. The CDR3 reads CSVEMGEDTDTQYF. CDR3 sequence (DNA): TGCAGCGTTGAGATGGGGGAGGACACAGATACGCAGTATTTT.

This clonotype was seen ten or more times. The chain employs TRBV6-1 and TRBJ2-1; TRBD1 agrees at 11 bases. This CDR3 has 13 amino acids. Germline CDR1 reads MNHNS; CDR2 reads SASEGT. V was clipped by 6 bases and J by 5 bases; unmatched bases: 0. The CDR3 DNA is TGTGCCAGCAGGGACAGGGGGCACAATGAGCAGTTCTTC. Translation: CASRDRGHNEQFF.

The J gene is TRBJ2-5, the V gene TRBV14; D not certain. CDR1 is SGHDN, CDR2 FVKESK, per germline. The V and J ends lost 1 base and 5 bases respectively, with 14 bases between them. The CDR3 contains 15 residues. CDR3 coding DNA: TGTGCCAGCAGCCAAGTGCCAGGCCCCAGGGAGACCCAGTACTTC. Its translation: CASSQVPGPRETQYF. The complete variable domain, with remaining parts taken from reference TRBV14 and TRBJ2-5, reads EAGVTQFPSHSVIEKGQTVTLRCDPISGHDNLYWYRRVMGKEIKFLLHFVKESKQDESGMPNNRFLAERTGGTYSTLKVQPAELEDSGVYFCASSQVPGPRETQYFGPGTRLLVL.

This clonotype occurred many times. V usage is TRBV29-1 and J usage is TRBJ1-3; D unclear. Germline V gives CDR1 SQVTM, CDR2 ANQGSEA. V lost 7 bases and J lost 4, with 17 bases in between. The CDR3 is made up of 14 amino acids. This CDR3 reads CSAAESSGGNTIYF. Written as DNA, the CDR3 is TGCAGCGCAGCTGAATCCAGCGGAGGAAACACCATATATTTT.

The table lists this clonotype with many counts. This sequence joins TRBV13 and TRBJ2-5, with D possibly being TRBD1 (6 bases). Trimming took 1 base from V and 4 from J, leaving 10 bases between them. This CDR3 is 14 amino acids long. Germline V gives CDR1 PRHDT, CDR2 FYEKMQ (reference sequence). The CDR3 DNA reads TGTGCCAGCAGCTTAGAACGCAGGGGAGAGACCCAGTACTTC. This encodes CASSLERRGETQYF.

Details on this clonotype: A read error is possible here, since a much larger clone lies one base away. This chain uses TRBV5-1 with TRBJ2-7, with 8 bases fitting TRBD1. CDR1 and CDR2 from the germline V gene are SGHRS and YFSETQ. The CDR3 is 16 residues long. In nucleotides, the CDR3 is TGCGCCAGCAGCTTGCGGGGAGGACAGGGAGCCTACGAGCAGGACTTC. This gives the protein CASSLRGGQGAYEQDF.

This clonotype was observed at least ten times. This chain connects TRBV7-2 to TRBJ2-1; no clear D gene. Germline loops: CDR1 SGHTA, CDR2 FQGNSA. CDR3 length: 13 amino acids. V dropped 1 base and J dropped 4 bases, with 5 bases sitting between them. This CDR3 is CASSLDRYNEQFF. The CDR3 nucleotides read TGTGCCAGCAGCTTAGATAGATACAATGAGCAGTTCTTC.

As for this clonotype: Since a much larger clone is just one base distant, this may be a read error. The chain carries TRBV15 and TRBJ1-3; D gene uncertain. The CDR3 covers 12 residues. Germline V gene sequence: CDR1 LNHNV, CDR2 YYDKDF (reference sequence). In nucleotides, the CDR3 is TGTGCCTCAAGCCCGACGGGAAACACCCTATATTTT. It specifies CASSPTGNTLYF.

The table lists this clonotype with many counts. CDR3 sequence (DNA): TGTGCCATCAGTGAGGCTAGCGGGAGACTCTCCTACAATGAGCAGTTCTTC. Translating gives CAISEASGRLSYNEQFF. The chain recombines TRBV10-3 with TRBJ2-1; 10 nucleotides agree with TRBD2. Looked up from germline, CDR1 is ENHRY and CDR2 is SYGVKD. There are 17 residues in the CDR3. The junction had 4 bases not matched to a gene; V was cut back by 2 bases and J by 0 bases.

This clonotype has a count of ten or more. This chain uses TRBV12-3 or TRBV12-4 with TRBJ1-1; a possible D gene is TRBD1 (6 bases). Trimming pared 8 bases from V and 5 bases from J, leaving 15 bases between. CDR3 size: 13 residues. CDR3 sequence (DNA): TGTGCCAGCGGCTGGGGGCCGGGGACTGAAGCTTTCTTT. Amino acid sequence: CASGWGPGTEAFF.

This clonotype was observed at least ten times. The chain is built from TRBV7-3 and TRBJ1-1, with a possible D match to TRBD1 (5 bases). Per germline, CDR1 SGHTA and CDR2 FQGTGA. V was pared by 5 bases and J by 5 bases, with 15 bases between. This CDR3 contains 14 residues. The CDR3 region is CASSQTDPSTEAFF. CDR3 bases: TGTGCCAGCAGCCAGACAGATCCGAGTACTGAAGCTTTCTTT.